This TCR beta chain was retrieved from a study of regulatory T cells in long-lasting Graves disease. Combining iRepertoire HTBI primers with Arm-PCR of CDR3 regions, the authors built TCR beta libraries. TCRdb fed the multiplex PCR reads into MiXCR, producing one record per CDR3 protein. The table lists about 400,000 distinct CDR3 sequences, about 15% of them singletons. The time point was: newly diagnosed GD, antithyroid drugs for less than 3 months. Construction of the TCR library relied on RNA isolated from PBMCs. In Xi'an, China, an endocrinology department was the source of patients. CDR1 is LGHNA, CDR2 YSLEER, per germline. The CDR3 length is 14 residues. Turning to this clonotype: Germline is not matched at one junction end, which may reflect a read error.

The same specimen was also included in a second study, on T cells in Graves' hyperthyroidism and ophthalmopathy. That work adds: TCR CDR3 underwent first-round RT-PCR with the HTBI primer set. Ophthalmopathy was model-predicted a median about 7.1 months pre-onset.

This material consisted of peripheral blood mononuclear cells (PBMCs), taken at new diagnosis, from a patient treated with antithyroid drugs. The sequence was obtained from a middle-aged woman with Graves disease. The V gene is TRBV4-3, the J gene TRBJ2-5, with unresolved D. CDR3 bases: TGCGCCAGCAGCCAAGTGCCCCTTGGCGAGACCCGGTACTTC. Protein: CASSQVPLGETRYF.